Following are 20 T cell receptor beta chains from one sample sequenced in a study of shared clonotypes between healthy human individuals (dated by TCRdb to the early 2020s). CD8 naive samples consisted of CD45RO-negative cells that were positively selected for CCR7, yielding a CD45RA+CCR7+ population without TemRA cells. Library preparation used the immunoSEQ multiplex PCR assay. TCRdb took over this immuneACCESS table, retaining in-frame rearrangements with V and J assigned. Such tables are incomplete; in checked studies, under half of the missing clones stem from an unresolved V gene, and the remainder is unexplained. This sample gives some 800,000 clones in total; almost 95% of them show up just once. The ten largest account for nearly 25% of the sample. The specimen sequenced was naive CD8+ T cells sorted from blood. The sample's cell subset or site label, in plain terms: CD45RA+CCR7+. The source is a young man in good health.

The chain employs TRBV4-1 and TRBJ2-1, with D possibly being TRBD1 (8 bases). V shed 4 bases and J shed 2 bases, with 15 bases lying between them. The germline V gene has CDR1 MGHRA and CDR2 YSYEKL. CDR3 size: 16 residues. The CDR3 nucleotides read TGCGCCAGCAGCCGGGGGGGACAGGTAACCTACAATGAGCAGTTCTTC. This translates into CASSRGGQVTYNEQFF.

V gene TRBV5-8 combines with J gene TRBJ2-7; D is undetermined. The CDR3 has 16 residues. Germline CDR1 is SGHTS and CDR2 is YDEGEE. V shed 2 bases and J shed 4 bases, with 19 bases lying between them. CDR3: CASSFTHGFRAYEQYF. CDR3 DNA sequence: TGTGCCAGCAGCTTCACCCACGGTTTTAGGGCGTACGAGCAGTACTTC.

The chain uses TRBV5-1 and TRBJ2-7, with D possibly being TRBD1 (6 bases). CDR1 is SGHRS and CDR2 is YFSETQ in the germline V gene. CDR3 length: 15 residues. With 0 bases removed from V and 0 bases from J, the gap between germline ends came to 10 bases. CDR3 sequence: CASSLVTGSSYEQYF. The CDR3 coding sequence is TGCGCCAGCAGCTTGGTAACAGGGAGCTCCTACGAGCAGTACTTC.

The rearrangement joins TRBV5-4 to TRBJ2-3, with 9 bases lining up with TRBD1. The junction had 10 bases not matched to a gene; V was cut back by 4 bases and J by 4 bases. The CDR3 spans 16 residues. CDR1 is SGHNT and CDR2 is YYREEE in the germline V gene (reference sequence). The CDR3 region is CASSRSGTGRADTQYF. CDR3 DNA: TGTGCCAGCAGCAGATCCGGGACAGGGCGGGCAGATACGCAGTATTTT. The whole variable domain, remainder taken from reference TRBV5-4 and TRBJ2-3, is ETGVTQSPTHLIKTRGQQVTLRCSSQSGHNTVSWYQQALGQGPQFIFQYYREEENGRGNFPPRFSGLQFPNYSSELNVNALELDDSALYLCASSRSGTGRADTQYFGPGTRLTVL.

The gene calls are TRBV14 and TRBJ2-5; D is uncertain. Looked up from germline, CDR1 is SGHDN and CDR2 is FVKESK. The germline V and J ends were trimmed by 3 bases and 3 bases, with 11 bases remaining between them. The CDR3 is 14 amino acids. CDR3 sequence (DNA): TGTGCCAGCAGCCATCGACCGTACGAAGAGACCCAGTACTTC. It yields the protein CASSHRPYEETQYF.

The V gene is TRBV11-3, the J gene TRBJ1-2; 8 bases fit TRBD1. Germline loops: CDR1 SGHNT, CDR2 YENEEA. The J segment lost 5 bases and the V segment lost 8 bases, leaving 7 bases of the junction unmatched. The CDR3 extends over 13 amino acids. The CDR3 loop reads CASADRGIYGYTF. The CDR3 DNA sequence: TGTGCCAGCGCCGACAGGGGTATATATGGCTACACCTTC.

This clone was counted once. Here the CDR3 DNA reads TGTGCCAGCAGCACGGGGGGGAGCGGACCAAGGGGAGATACGCAGTATTTT. It encodes CASSTGGSGPRGDTQYF. The gene calls are TRBV9 and TRBJ2-3, with 8 bases matching TRBD2. The CDR3 length is 17 residues. Germline CDR1 is SGDLS and CDR2 is YYNGEE. The V gene end was trimmed by 4 bases and the J gene end by 5 bases; junction bases not matched to a gene: 15.

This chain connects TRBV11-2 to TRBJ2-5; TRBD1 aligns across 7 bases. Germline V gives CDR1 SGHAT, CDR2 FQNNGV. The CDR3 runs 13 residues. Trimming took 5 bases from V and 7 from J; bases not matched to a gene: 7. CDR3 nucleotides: TGTGCCAGCAGCAGGACAGGTTACGCGACCCAGTACTTC. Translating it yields CASSRTGYATQYF.

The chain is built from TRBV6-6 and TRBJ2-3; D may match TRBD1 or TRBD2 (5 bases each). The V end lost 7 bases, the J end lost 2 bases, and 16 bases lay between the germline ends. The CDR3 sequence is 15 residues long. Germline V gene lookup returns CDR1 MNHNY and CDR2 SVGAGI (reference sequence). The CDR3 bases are TGTGCCAGCAACCCACCGGGACCGACCACAGATACGCAGTATTTT. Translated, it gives CASNPPGPTTDTQYF.

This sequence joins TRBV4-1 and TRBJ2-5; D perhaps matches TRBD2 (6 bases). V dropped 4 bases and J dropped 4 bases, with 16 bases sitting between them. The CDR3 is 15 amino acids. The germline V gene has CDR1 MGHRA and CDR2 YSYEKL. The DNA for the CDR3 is TGCGCCAGCAGCCTGGTAGCGGTGCCTGGAGAGACCCAGTACTTC. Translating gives CASSLVAVPGETQYF.

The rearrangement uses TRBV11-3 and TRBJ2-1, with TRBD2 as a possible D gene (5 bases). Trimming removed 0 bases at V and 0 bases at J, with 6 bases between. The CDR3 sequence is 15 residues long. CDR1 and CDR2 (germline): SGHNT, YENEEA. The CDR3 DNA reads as TGTGCCAGCAGCTTAGATACTAGCTCCTACAATGAGCAGTTCTTC. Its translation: CASSLDTSSYNEQFF.

CDR3 loop: CSVVRGASHEQYF. The CDR3 nucleotides are TGCAGCGTTGTTCGGGGGGCGTCCCACGAGCAGTACTTC. The rearrangement links TRBV29-1 to TRBJ2-7, with D possibly being TRBD2 (7 bases). CDR3 size: 13 residues. Germline CDR1 is SQVTM and CDR2 is ANQGSEA. Deletions cut 4 bases from V and 5 bases from J, with 15 bases between.

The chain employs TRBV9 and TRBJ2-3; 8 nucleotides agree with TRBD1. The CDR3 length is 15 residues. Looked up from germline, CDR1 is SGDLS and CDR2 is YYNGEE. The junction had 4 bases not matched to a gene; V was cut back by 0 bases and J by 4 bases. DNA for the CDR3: TGTGCCAGCAGCGTAGTCCAGGGGGCGGCAGATACGCAGTATTTT. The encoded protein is CASSVVQGAADTQYF.

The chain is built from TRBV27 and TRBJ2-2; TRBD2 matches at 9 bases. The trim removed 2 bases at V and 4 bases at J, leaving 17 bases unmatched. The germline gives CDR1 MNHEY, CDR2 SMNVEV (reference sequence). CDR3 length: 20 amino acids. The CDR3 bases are TGTGCCAGCAGTTTAAATCGGCGGGAGGGCCGTCAGGGGTCCACCGGGGAGCTGTTTTTT. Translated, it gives CASSLNRREGRQGSTGELFF.

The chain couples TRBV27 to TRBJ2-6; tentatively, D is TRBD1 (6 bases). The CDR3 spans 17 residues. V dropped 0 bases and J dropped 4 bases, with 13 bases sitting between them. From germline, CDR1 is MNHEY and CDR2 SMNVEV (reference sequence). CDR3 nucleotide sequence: TGTGCCAGCAGTTTATCGATGGGGGCTTCGGGGGCCAACGTCCTGACTTTC. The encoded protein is CASSLSMGASGANVLTF.

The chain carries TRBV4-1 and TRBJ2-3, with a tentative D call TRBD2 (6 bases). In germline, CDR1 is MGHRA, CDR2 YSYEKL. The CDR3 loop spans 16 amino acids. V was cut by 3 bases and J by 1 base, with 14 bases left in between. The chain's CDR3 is CASSQVWRVGTDTQYF. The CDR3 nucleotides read TGCGCCAGCAGCCAGGTATGGAGGGTGGGCACAGATACGCAGTATTTT.

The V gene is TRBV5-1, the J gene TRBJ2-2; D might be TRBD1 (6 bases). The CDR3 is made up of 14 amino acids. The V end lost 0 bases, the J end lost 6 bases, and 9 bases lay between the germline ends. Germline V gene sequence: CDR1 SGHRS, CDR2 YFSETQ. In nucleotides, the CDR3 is TGCGCCAGCAGCTTGGAGGGGGACCCCGGGGAGCTGTTTTTT. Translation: CASSLEGDPGELFF.

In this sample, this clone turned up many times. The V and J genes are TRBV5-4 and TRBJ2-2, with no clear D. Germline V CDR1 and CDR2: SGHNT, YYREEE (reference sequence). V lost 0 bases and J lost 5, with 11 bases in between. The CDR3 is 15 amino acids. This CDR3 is CASSLELAPTGELFF. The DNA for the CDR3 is TGTGCCAGCAGCTTGGAACTGGCGCCAACCGGGGAGCTGTTTTTT.

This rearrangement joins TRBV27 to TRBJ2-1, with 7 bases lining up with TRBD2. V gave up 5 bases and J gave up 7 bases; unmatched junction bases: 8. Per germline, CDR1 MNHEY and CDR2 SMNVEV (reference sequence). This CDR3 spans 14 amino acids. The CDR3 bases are TGTGCCAGCAGTAAAGGGACGGGGGGAAATGAGCAGTTCTTC. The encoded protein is CASSKGTGGNEQFF.

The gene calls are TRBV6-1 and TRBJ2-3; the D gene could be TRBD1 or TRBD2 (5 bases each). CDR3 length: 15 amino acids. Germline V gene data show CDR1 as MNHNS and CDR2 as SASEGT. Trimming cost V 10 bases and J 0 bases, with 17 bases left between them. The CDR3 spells CATDLGRLSTDTQYF. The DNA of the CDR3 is TGTGCCACCGACCTGGGACGGTTGAGCACAGATACGCAGTATTTT.